The clone carrying this T cell receptor (beta chain) has at least ten counts. This CDR3 has 14 residues. The germline CDR1 and CDR2 sequences are SGHAT and FQNNGV. The V gene lost 3 bases and the J gene lost 2 bases, with 10 bases spanning the gap. The data were obtained in a study of T cells in Graves' hyperthyroidism and ophthalmopathy. RNA transcripts yielded amplified TCR beta CDR3 regions. The HTBI primer set was used in a first-round RT-PCR of the TCR CDR3. TCRdb reprocessed the multiplex PCR reads via MiXCR and lists one record per CDR3 protein. The repertoire holds around 290,000 distinct CDR3 sequences, with approximately 14% as singletons.

The source of this sequence is a middle-aged woman with Graves' hyperthyroidism. Sequenced input: blood. This sequence joins TRBV11-2 and TRBJ1-1; D may be TRBD1 (5 bases). The CDR3 is CASSFDSSNTEAFF. The DNA for the CDR3 is TGTGCCAGCAGCTTCGACAGTTCAAACACTGAAGCTTTCTTT.